A single sample gave rise to the 21 T cell receptor beta chains below, sequenced in a study of CD4 T cell repertoires in COVID-19. No culture step preceded sequencing of the ex vivo isolated memory T cells. TCRdb's copy holds only in-frame clones and misses some; the assay was immunoSEQ multiplex PCR. The top ten clones hold 0.66% of a sample with around 23,000 clones, roughly 92% of them seen once. Material: circulating follicular helper CD4+ T cells (cTfh) from blood, obtained before the COVID-19 pandemic. These receptor sequences come from a human donor who had COVID-19.

The genes are TRBV6-1 and TRBJ2-1; 12 nucleotides match TRBD2. Germline assignment: CDR1 MNHNS and CDR2 SASEGT. V was pared by 3 bases and J by 9 bases, with 6 bases of the junction left unmatched. There are 15 residues in the CDR3. The CDR3 sequence is CASSETSGSIAEQFF. In nucleotides, the CDR3 is TGTGCCAGCAGTGAGACTAGCGGGAGTATAGCTGAGCAGTTCTTC.

On this clone itself: A read error may produce the germline difference seen at one junction end. The gene calls are TRBV5-5 and TRBJ1-4; maybe TRBD1 (6 bases). Germline loops: CDR1 SGHKS, CDR2 YYEKEE (reference sequence). This CDR3 is built from 14 residues. The CDR3 here is CASSLDSLNEKLFF. CDR3 DNA sequence: TGTGCCAGCAGTTTGGACAGTCTTAATGAAAAACTGTTTTTT.

The chain links TRBV6-6 to TRBJ1-1, with no clear D. Germline CDR1 and CDR2: MNHNY and SVGAGI (reference sequence). Trimming left V 2 bases short and J 4 bases short, with 14 bases between. The CDR3 totals 15 residues. This CDR3 is CASSYDRLIGTEAFF. The CDR3 coding sequence is TGTGCCAGCAGTTACGATCGGTTAATTGGCACTGAAGCTTTCTTT.

The chain's CDR3 is CASSGAGASYEQYF. The CDR3 region has the DNA TGCGCCAGCAGTGGCGCGGGGGCATCCTACGAGCAGTACTTC. The chain links TRBV10-2 to TRBJ2-7; possible D gene TRBD2, 7 bases. CDR3 length equals 14 residues. Germline V gene lookup returns CDR1 WSHSY and CDR2 SAAADI. Between the trimmed V and J ends, which lost 4 bases and 1 base, there was a span of 11 bases.

This clone has a single count. V usage is TRBV28 and J usage is TRBJ1-4; D may be TRBD1 (5 bases). The germline V gene encodes CDR1 MDHEN and CDR2 SYDVKM. Between the trimmed V and J ends, which lost 3 bases and 3 bases, there was a span of 8 bases. The CDR3 runs 14 residues. The CDR3 nucleotides are TGTGCCAGCAGTTTCGGGGGTCCTAATGAAAAACTGTTTTTT. Its translation is CASSFGGPNEKLFF.

This rearrangement joins TRBV6-5 to TRBJ1-1; D is unresolved. CDR3 size: 14 residues. V gave up 0 bases and J gave up 7 bases, with 12 bases separating them. CDR1 is MNHEY and CDR2 is SVGAGI in the germline V gene. CDR3 bases: TGTGCCAGCAGTTACTCGGGCCGTGATTTTGAAGCTTTCTTT. Amino acid sequence: CASSYSGRDFEAFF.

The chain combines TRBV19 with TRBJ2-2; weak D call: TRBD2 (6 bases). Deletions cut 6 bases from V and 4 bases from J, with 18 bases between. Germline-derived CDR1 and CDR2 are LNHDA and SQIVND (reference sequence). This CDR3 comprises 16 residues. CDR3 sequence: CASRNFGGPITGELFF. CDR3 coding DNA: TGTGCCAGTAGAAATTTCGGGGGACCGATCACCGGGGAGCTGTTTTTT.

The V gene is TRBV19, the J gene TRBJ2-2; 16 bases match TRBD2. CDR1 is LNHDA, CDR2 SQIVND, per germline (reference sequence). The CDR3 totals 17 residues. Trimming took 7 bases from V and 0 from J; bases not matched to a gene: 2. CDR3 loop: CASKGTSGGANTGELFF. The CDR3 DNA is TGTGCCAGTAAAGGGACTAGCGGGGGGGCGAACACCGGGGAGCTGTTTTTT. The entire variable domain, with the rest obtained from reference TRBV19 and TRBJ2-2, is as follows: DGGITQSPKYLFRKEGQNVTLSCEQNLNHDAMYWYRQDPGQGLRLIYYSQIVNDFQKGDIAEGYSVSREKKESFPLTVTSAQKNPTAFYLCASKGTSGGANTGELFFGEGSRLTVL.

V gene TRBV28 combines with J gene TRBJ2-2, with D possibly matching TRBD2 (6 bases). The V end lost 8 bases, the J end lost 7 bases, and 17 bases lay between the germline ends. The CDR3 runs to 14 residues. Germline loops: CDR1 MDHEN, CDR2 SYDVKM. CDR3 sequence (DNA): TGTGCCAGCCATTTAGGAGGGACTGGCGGGGAGCTGTTTTTT. This sequence encodes CASHLGGTGGELFF.

The rearrangement uses TRBV5-1 and TRBJ2-7; TRBD2 aligns across 7 bases. In germline, CDR1 is SGHRS, CDR2 YFSETQ. V shed 0 bases and J 3 bases; nucleotides not matched to a gene: 3. The CDR3 totals 14 residues. The CDR3 protein is CASSLDSGLYEQYF. DNA for the CDR3: TGCGCCAGCAGCTTGGATAGCGGGCTCTACGAGCAGTACTTC.

The chain couples TRBV7-2 to TRBJ2-7; 10 positions match TRBD2. Germline values: CDR1 SGHTA, CDR2 FQGNSA. The CDR3 consists of 15 residues. V dropped 3 bases and J dropped 2; count of bases not matched to a gene: 4. The CDR3: CASSFSGRPPYEQYF. The CDR3 DNA reads as TGTGCCAGCAGCTTTAGCGGGAGGCCTCCCTACGAGCAGTACTTC.

This chain uses TRBV28 with TRBJ2-1; 9 bases match TRBD2. V lost 6 bases and J lost 9; bases outside the gene matches: 18. Germline CDR1 MDHEN, CDR2 SYDVKM. CDR3 size: 17 residues. CDR3 nucleotide sequence: TGTGCCAGCAGCTACCCCCTAGACGCGGGAGGGCCGGGTGAGCAGTTCTTC. Protein product: CASSYPLDAGGPGEQFF.

V usage is TRBV2 and J usage is TRBJ1-5; D might be TRBD1 (6 bases). CDR3 length equals 13 residues. The V and J ends lost 7 bases and 3 bases respectively, with 10 bases between them. CDR1 and CDR2 (germline): SNHLY, FYNNEI. DNA for the CDR3: TGTGCCAGCAAAACAGGGTACAATCAGCCCCAGCATTTT. Protein product: CASKTGYNQPQHF.

The J gene is TRBJ2-1, the V gene TRBV7-2; 10 bases are shared with TRBD2. V lost 5 bases to trimming and J lost 6 bases; unmatched junction nucleotides: 16. This CDR3 comprises 18 residues. Germline CDR1 SGHTA, CDR2 FQGNSA. CDR3 in amino acids: CASSPWGASGSPSNEQFF. The CDR3 DNA is TGTGCCAGCAGCCCCTGGGGGGCTAGCGGGAGTCCCAGCAATGAGCAGTTCTTC. Filled out from reference TRBV7-2 and TRBJ2-1, the complete variable domain reads GAGVSQSPSNKVTEKGKDVELRCDPISGHTALYWYRQSLGQGLEFLIYFQGNSAPDKSGLPSDRFSAERTGGSVSTLTIQRTQQEDSAVYLCASSPWGASGSPSNEQFFGPGTRLTVL.

This chain links TRBV5-1 with TRBJ2-7; tentatively, D is TRBD2 (5 bases). In germline, CDR1 is SGHRS, CDR2 YFSETQ. Trimming took 7 bases from V and 2 from J, leaving 13 bases between them. The CDR3 is 13 residues long. CDR3 loop: CASPREGTYEQYF. The CDR3 DNA reads TGCGCCAGCCCACGAGAGGGAACCTACGAGCAGTACTTC.

V usage is TRBV18 and J usage is TRBJ2-5; 8 bases line up with TRBD2. The CDR3 contains 14 residues. CDR1 and CDR2 (germline): KGHSH, LQKENI. V gave up 0 bases and J gave up 5 bases; unmatched junction bases: 2. For the CDR3, the DNA is TGTGCCAGCTCACCACCAGCGGGAGATGAGACCCAGTACTTC. Amino acids: CASSPPAGDETQYF.

This chain joins TRBV19 and TRBJ1-3; D possibly corresponds to TRBD1 (6 bases). CDR1 and CDR2 from the germline V gene are LNHDA and SQIVND (reference sequence). The CDR3 runs to 14 residues. The V end was cut by 7 bases, the J end by 2 bases, with 12 bases between. CDR3 sequence: CASTSGVAGNTIYF. CDR3 DNA: TGTGCCAGTACCTCAGGGGTAGCTGGAAACACCATATATTTT. Using reference TRBV19 and TRBJ1-3 for the parts outside the CDR3, the full variable domain is DGGITQSPKYLFRKEGQNVTLSCEQNLNHDAMYWYRQDPGQGLRLIYYSQIVNDFQKGDIAEGYSVSREKKESFPLTVTSAQKNPTAFYLCASTSGVAGNTIYFGEGSWLTVV.

The chain links TRBV11-2 to TRBJ2-2; possible D gene TRBD2, 5 bases. The germline CDR1 and CDR2 sequences are SGHAT and FQNNGV. Trimming cost V 4 bases and J 7 bases, with 16 bases left between them. The CDR3 spans 15 residues. CDR3 DNA: TGTGCCAGCAGCTCGGACGGGATTTTGGGCGGGGAGCTGTTTTTT. Amino acids: CASSSDGILGGELFF.

The CDR3 region has the DNA TGCGCCAGCAGCCAAGAGTCATTAGGTAGCGGGGCCACAGATACGCAGTATTTT. This codes for CASSQESLGSGATDTQYF. The chain recombines TRBV4-1 with TRBJ2-3; 8 bases fit TRBD2. The CDR3 is made up of 18 amino acids. CDR1 and CDR2 from the germline V gene are MGHRA and YSYEKL. Losses at the gene ends were 0 bases for V and 2 bases for J; bases not matched to a gene: 10.

The chain recombines TRBV29-1 with TRBJ1-4, with 7 bases that match TRBD1. The J segment lost 3 bases and the V segment lost 6 bases, leaving 4 bases of the junction unmatched. The CDR3 spans 13 residues. From germline, CDR1 is SQVTM and CDR2 ANQGSEA. DNA for the CDR3: TGCAGCGTGGGGGGACAGCCTAATGAAAAACTGTTTTTT. Translating it yields CSVGGQPNEKLFF.

The rearrangement joins TRBV7-9 to TRBJ1-1; D not certain. CDR1 and CDR2 (germline): SEHNR, FQNEAQ (reference sequence). This CDR3 is 15 amino acids long. Trimming took off 5 bases at V and 0 bases at J, with 13 bases between the two ends. In DNA form, the CDR3 reads TGTGCCAGCAGCGTAGGCGGAACCATGAACACTGAAGCTTTCTTT. This codes for CASSVGGTMNTEAFF.